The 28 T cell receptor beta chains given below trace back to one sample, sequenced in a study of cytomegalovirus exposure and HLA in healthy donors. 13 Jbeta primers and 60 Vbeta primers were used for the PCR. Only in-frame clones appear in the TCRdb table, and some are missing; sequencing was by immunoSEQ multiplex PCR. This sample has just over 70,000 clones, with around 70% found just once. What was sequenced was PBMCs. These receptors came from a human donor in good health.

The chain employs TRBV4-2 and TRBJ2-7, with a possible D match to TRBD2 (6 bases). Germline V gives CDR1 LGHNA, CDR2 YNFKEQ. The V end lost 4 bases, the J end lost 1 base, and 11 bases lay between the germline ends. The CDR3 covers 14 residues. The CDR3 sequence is CASSRDLRSYEQYF. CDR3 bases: TGTGCCAGCAGCCGGGACTTGCGATCCTACGAGCAGTACTTC.

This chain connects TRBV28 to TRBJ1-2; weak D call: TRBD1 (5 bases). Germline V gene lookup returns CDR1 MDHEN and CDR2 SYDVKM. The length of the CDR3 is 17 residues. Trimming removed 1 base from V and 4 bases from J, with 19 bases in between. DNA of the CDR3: TGTGCCAGCAGTTTATCCCGGGGGTTCTGGGAAGGCTATGGCTACACCTTC. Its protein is CASSLSRGFWEGYGYTF.

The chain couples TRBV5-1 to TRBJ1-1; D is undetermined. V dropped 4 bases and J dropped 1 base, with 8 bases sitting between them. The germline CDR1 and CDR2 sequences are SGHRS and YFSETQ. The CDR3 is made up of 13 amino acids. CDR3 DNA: TGCGCCAGCAGCCCCGGGTGGAACACTGAAGCTTTCTTT. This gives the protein CASSPGWNTEAFF.

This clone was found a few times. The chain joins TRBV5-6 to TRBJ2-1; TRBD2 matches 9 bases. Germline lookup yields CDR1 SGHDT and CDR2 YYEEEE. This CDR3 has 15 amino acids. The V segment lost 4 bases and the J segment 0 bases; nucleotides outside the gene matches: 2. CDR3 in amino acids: CASSRLADSYNEQFF. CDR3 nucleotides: TGTGCCAGCAGCCGACTAGCGGACTCCTACAATGAGCAGTTCTTC. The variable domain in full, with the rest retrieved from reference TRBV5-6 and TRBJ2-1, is DAGVTQSPTHLIKTRGQQVTLRCSPKSGHDTVSWYQQALGQGPQFIFQYYEEEERQRGNFPDRFSGHQFPNYSSELNVNALLLGDSALYLCASSRLADSYNEQFFGPGTRLTVL.

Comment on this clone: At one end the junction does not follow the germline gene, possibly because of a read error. CDR3 DNA: TGTGACTGGAGTACGGGGTACCAAGAGACCCAGTACTTC. Amino acid sequence: CDWSTGYQETQYF. The chain links TRBV30 to TRBJ2-5, with D perhaps matching TRBD2 (5 bases). The germline V gene has CDR1 GTSNPN and CDR2 SVGIG (reference sequence). The CDR3 consists of 13 residues.

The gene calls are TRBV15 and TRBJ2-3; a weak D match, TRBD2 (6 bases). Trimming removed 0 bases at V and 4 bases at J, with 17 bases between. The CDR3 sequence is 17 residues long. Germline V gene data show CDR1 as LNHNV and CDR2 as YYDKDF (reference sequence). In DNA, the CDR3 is TGTGCCACCAGCAGAGATTGGACGGGGGAAGGCCCAGATACGCAGTATTTT. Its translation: CATSRDWTGEGPDTQYF.

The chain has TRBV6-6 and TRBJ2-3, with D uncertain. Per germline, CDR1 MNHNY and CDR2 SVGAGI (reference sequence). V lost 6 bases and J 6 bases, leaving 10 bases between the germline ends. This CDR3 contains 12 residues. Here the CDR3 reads CASSKTDDTQYF. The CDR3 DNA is TGTGCCAGCAGCAAAACAGACGATACGCAGTATTTT.

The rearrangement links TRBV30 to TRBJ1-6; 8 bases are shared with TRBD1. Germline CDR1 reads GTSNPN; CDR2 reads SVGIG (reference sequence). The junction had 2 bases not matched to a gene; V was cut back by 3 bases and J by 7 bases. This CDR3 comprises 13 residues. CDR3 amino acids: CAWRGQENSPLHF. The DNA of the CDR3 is TGTGCCTGGAGGGGACAGGAGAATTCACCCCTCCACTTT. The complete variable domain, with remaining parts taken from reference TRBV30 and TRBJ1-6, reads SQTIHQWPATLVQPVGSPLSLECTVEGTSNPNLYWYRQAAGRGLQLLFYSVGIGQISSEVPQNLSASRPQDRQFILSSKKLLLSDSGFYLCAWRGQENSPLHFGNGTRLTVT.

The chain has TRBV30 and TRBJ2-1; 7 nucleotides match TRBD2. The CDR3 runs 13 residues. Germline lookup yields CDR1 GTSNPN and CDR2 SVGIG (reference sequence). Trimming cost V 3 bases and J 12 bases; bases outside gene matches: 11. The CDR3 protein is CAWRGISGGRQFF. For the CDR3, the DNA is TGTGCCTGGAGGGGTATCTCGGGAGGTCGGCAGTTCTTC.

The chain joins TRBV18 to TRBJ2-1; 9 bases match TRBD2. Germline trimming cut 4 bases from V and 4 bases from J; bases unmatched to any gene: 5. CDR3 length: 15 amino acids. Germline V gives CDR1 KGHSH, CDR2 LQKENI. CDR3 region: CASSQLAGNYNEQFF. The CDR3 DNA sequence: TGTGCCAGCTCACAACTAGCGGGTAATTACAATGAGCAGTTCTTC.

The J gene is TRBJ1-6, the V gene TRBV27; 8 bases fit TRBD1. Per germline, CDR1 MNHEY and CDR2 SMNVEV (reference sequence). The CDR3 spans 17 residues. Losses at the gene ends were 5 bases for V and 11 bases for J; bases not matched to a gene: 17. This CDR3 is CASSPLHGQGERAPLHF. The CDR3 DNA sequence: TGTGCCAGCAGTCCACTCCACGGACAGGGCGAGAGGGCACCCCTCCACTTT.

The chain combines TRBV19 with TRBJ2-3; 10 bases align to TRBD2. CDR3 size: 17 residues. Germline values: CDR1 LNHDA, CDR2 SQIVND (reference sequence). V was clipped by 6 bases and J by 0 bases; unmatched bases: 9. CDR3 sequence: CASRDRGLADSTDTQYF. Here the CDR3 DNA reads TGTGCCAGTAGAGATAGAGGACTAGCGGACAGCACAGATACGCAGTATTTT.

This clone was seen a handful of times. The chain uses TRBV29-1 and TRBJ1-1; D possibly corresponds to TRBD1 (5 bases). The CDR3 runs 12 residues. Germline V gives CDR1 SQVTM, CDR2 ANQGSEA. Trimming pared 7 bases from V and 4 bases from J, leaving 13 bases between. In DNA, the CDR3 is TGCAGCGCCCAAGGGGAAATCACTGAAGCTTTCTTT. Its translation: CSAQGEITEAFF.

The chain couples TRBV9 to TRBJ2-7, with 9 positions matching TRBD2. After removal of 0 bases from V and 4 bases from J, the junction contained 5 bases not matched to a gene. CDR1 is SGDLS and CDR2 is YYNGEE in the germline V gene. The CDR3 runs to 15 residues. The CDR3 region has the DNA TGTGCCAGCAGCGTAGGGGCTAGCGGGACATACGAGCAGTACTTC. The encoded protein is CASSVGASGTYEQYF.

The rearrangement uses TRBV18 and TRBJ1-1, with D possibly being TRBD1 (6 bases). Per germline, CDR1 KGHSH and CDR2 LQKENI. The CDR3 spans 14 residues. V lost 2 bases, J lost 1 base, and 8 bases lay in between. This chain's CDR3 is CASSPGQRNTEAFF. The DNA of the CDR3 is TGTGCCAGCTCACCAGGACAGAGGAACACTGAAGCTTTCTTT.

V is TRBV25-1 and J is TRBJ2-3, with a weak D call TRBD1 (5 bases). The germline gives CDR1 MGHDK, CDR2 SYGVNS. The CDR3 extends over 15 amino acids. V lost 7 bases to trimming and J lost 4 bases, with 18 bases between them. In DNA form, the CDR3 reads TGTGCCAGCACATCCGAGCGCCAGGGCCCAGATACGCAGTATTTT. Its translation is CASTSERQGPDTQYF.

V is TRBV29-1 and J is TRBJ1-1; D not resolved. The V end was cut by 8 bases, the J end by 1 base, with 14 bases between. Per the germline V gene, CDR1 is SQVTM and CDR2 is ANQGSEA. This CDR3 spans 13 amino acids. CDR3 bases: TGCAGCTTGAACCGGGTGAGGAACACTGAAGCTTTCTTT. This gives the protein CSLNRVRNTEAFF.

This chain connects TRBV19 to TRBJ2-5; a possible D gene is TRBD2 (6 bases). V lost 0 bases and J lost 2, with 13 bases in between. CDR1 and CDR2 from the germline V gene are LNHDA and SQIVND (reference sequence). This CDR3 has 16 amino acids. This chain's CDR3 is CASSIDLGTWQETQYF. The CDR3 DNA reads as TGTGCCAGTAGTATAGATCTCGGGACTTGGCAAGAGACCCAGTACTTC. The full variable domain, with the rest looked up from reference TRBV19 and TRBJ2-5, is DGGITQSPKYLFRKEGQNVTLSCEQNLNHDAMYWYRQDPGQGLRLIYYSQIVNDFQKGDIAEGYSVSREKKESFPLTVTSAQKNPTAFYLCASSIDLGTWQETQYFGPGTRLLVL.

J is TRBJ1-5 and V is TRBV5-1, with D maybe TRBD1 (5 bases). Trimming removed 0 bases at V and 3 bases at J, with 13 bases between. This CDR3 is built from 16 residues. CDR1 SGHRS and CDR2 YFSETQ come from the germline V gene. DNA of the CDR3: TGCGCCAGCAGCTTGGCCGGGGGGAACGTCAATCAGCCCCAGCATTTT. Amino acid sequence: CASSLAGGNVNQPQHF. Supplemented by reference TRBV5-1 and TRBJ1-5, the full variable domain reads KAGVTQTPRYLIKTRGQQVTLSCSPISGHRSVSWYQQTPGQGLQFLFEYFSETQRNKGNFPGRFSGRQFSNSRSEMNVSTLELGDSALYLCASSLAGGNVNQPQHFGDGTRLSIL.

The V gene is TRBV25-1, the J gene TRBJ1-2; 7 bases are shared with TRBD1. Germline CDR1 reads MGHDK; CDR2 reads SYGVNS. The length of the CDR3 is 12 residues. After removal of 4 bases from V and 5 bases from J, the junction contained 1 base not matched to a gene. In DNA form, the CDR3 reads TGTGCCAGCAGTGCAGGGGGATATGGCTACACCTTC. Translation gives CASSAGGYGYTF.

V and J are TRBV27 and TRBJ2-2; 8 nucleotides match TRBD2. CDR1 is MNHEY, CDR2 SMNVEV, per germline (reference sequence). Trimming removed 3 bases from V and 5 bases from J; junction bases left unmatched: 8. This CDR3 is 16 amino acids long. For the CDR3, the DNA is TGTGCCAGCAGTTTCCCAGCGGGAGCGGTTACCGGGGAGCTGTTTTTT. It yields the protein CASSFPAGAVTGELFF.

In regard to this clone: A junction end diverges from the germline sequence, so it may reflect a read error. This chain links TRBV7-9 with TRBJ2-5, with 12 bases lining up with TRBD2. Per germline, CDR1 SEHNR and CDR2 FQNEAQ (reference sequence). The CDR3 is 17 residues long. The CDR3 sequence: CSSSLGGLAGIRETQYF. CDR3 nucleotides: TGTTCCAGCAGCTTAGGAGGACTAGCGGGAATCCGGGAGACCCAGTACTTC.

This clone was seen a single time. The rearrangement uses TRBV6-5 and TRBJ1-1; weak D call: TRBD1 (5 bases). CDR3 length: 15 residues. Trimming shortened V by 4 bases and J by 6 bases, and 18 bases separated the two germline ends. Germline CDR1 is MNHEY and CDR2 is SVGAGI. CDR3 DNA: TGTGCCAGCAGTTCCTACCGCGACAGACTGGCTGAAGCTTTCTTT. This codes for CASSSYRDRLAEAFF.

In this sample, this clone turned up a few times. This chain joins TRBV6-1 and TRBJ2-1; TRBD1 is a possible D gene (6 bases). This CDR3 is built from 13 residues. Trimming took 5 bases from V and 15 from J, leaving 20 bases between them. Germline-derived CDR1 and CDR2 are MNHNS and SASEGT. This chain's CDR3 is CASSLDATGYRFF. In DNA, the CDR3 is TGTGCCAGCAGTTTAGATGCGACAGGTTATCGGTTCTTC.

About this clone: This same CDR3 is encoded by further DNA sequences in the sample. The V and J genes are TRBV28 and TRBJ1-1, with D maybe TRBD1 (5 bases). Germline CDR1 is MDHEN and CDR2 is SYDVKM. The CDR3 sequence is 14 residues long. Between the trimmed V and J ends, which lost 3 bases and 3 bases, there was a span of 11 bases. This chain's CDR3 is CASSFRSGYTEAFF. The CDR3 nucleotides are TGTGCCAGCAGTTTTCGCTCAGGGTACACTGAAGCTTTCTTT.

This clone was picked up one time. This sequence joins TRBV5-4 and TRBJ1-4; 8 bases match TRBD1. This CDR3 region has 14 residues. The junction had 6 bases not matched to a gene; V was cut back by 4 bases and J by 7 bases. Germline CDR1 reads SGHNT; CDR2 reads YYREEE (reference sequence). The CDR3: CASSVTGASEKLFF. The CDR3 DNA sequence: TGTGCCAGCAGCGTGACAGGGGCGAGTGAAAAACTGTTTTTT. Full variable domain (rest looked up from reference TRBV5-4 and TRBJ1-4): ETGVTQSPTHLIKTRGQQVTLRCSSQSGHNTVSWYQQALGQGPQFIFQYYREEENGRGNFPPRFSGLQFPNYSSELNVNALELDDSALYLCASSVTGASEKLFFGSGTQLSVL.

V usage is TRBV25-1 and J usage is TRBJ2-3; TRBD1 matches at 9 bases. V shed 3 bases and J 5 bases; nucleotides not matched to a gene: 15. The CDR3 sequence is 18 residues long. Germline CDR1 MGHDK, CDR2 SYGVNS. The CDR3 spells CASSDSVSGQGHGDTQYF. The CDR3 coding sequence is TGTGCCAGCAGTGACTCCGTTTCCGGACAGGGGCATGGAGATACGCAGTATTTT. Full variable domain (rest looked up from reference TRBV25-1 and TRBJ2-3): EADIYQTPRYLVIGTGKKITLECSQTMGHDKMYWYQQDPGMELHLIHYSYGVNSTEKGDLSSESTVSRIRTEHFPLTLESARPSHTSQYLCASSDSVSGQGHGDTQYFGPGTRLTVL.

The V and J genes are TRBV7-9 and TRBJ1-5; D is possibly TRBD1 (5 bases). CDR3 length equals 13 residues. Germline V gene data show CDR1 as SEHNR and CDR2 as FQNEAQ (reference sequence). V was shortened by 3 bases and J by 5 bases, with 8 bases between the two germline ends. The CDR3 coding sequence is TGTGCCAGCAGCTTTGGAGGGGATCAGCCCCAGCATTTT. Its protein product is CASSFGGDQPQHF. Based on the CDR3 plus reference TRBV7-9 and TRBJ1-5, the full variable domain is DTGVSQNPRHKITKRGQNVTFRCDPISEHNRLYWYRQTLGQGPEFLTYFQNEAQLEKSRLLSDRFSAERPKGSFSTLEIQRTEQGDSAMYLCASSFGGDQPQHFGDGTRLSIL.